The 17 T cell receptor beta chains presented below share a single source sample, sequenced in a study of T cells in Graves' hyperthyroidism and ophthalmopathy. Authors of the study amplified TCR beta CDR3 regions from RNA transcripts. HTBI primers drove first-round RT-PCR of the TCR CDR3. TCRdb passed the multiplex PCR reads through MiXCR, listing each CDR3 protein once. The sample yields hundreds of thousands of distinct CDR3 sequences, 14% to 15% seen once. Material for sequencing was blood. These receptors all come from a woman between 40 and 50 years old with Graves' ophthalmopathy.

The chain recombines TRBV5-5 with TRBJ2-7; perhaps TRBD2 as D (6 bases). The germline CDR1 and CDR2 sequences are SGHKS and YYEKEE (reference sequence). This CDR3 spans 12 amino acids. V was shortened by 3 bases and J by 6 bases, with 10 bases between the two germline ends. CDR3 in amino acids: CASSWGTGEQYF. In DNA form, the CDR3 reads TGTGCCAGCAGCTGGGGGACTGGCGAGCAGTACTTC.

This clonotype was observed a handful of times. This chain connects TRBV3-1 to TRBJ1-1; D call uncertain. The V end was cut by 1 base, the J end by 6 bases, with 9 bases between. The germline V gene has CDR1 LGHDT and CDR2 YNNKEL (reference sequence). This CDR3 spans 13 amino acids. The CDR3 DNA reads TGTGCCAGCAGCCAAGGGGGTACGGCTGAAGCTTTCTTT. It encodes CASSQGGTAEAFF.

CDR3 nucleotide sequence: TGTGCCAGCAGCTTTCCCTCAGGGGATTGGAACGAGCAGTACTTC. Its protein product is CASSFPSGDWNEQYF. The rearrangement joins TRBV7-2 to TRBJ2-7; TRBD1 is a possible D gene (6 bases). CDR1 SGHTA and CDR2 FQGNSA come from the germline V gene. The CDR3 extends over 15 amino acids. Trimming removed 3 bases from V and 5 bases from J, with 17 bases in between.

Comment on this clonotype: A much more abundant neighbour one base away suggests this may be a read error. This is likely a read error, given that the CDR3 carries no conserved phenylalanine or tryptophan at its end. The V call is TRBV7-6, the J call TRBJ1-5, with D possibly being TRBD1 (5 bases). CDR1 and CDR2 (germline): SGHVS, FNYEAQ. Trimming took off 5 bases at V and 5 bases at J, with 19 bases between the two ends. The CDR3 sequence is 16 residues long. The CDR3 reads CASSLRHRLEDQPQHL. The CDR3 DNA follows: TGTGCCAGCAGCCTTCGCCACAGGTTAGAGGATCAGCCCCAGCATCTT.

This clonotype was counted at least ten times. V usage is TRBV6-2 or TRBV6-3 and J usage is TRBJ1-1; D is unresolved. The CDR3 length is 12 residues. Per the germline V gene, CDR1 is MNHEY and CDR2 is SVGEGT. Trimming pared 4 bases from V and 5 bases from J, leaving 8 bases between. The CDR3 DNA follows: TGTGCCAGCAGTTGGGCGGTGACTGAAGCTTTCTTT. Protein sequence: CASSWAVTEAFF.

V and J are TRBV5-6 and TRBJ2-7; D is perhaps TRBD1 (6 bases). The CDR3 has 14 amino acids. Germline CDR1 SGHDT, CDR2 YYEEEE. V was cut by 2 bases and J by 3 bases, with 12 bases left in between. The DNA of the CDR3 is TGTGCCAGCAGCTTTGCAGGGGCCAGCTACGAGCAGTACTTC. It translates to CASSFAGASYEQYF.

The CDR3 loop reads CACQGGGTGELFF. CDR3 nucleotide sequence: TGTGCCTGCCAAGGGGGGGGCACCGGGGAGCTGTTTTTT. The rearrangement joins TRBV30 to TRBJ2-2; weak D call: TRBD2 (7 bases). Deletions cut 6 bases from V and 4 bases from J, with 12 bases between. Per germline, CDR1 GTSNPN and CDR2 SVGIG (reference sequence). The CDR3 extends over 13 amino acids.

This clonotype was detected many times. With a much larger clone just one base away, this may be a read error. This chain uses TRBV6-1 with TRBJ1-5; D gene uncertain. CDR1 MNHNS and CDR2 SASEGT come from the germline V gene. The V end was cut by 1 base, the J end by 16 bases, with 35 bases between. The CDR3 is 19 amino acids. The CDR3 nucleotides are TGTGCCAGCAGTGAAGGATGGGAAGGTCTCCATCGATCAGGTCGTACGTATCATTTT. Translated: CASSEGWEGLHRSGRTYHF.

This clonotype was counted at least ten times. The V call is TRBV12-3 or TRBV12-4, the J call TRBJ2-5; D is undetermined. The CDR3 has 14 residues. Trimming stripped 1 base from V and 1 base from J, with 7 bases between. The CDR3 loop is CASSLEAAQETQYF. The CDR3 region has the DNA TGTGCCAGCAGTTTAGAGGCAGCCCAAGAGACCCAGTACTTC.

This clonotype has a count of ten or more. The V gene is TRBV2, the J gene TRBJ1-2; unclear D gene. CDR1 is SNHLY, CDR2 FYNNEI, per germline. V was shortened by 4 bases and J by 2 bases, with 11 bases between the two germline ends. The CDR3 extends over 14 amino acids. CDR3 protein: CASSGLLGNYGYTF. Here the CDR3 DNA reads TGTGCCAGCAGTGGACTACTCGGGAACTATGGCTACACCTTC.

This clonotype came up many times. In nucleotides, the CDR3 is TGCAGTGCTAGAGATGTTAGGGGACAGGGGCGCCCCTACGAGCAGTACTTC. Its translation is CSARDVRGQGRPYEQYF. The chain employs TRBV20-1 and TRBJ2-7; 10 positions match TRBD1. Looked up from germline, CDR1 is DFQATT and CDR2 is SNEGSKA (reference sequence). The CDR3 extends over 17 amino acids. The V gene end was trimmed by 0 bases and the J gene end by 2 bases; junction bases not matched to a gene: 10.

This clonotype was recorded many times. The J gene is TRBJ2-7, the V gene TRBV7-9; tentatively, D is TRBD1 (5 bases). Per germline, CDR1 SEHNR and CDR2 FQNEAQ (reference sequence). This CDR3 region has 14 residues. The V and J ends lost 5 bases and 3 bases respectively, with 14 bases between them. This chain's CDR3 is CASSHDDRHYEQYF. DNA for the CDR3: TGTGCCAGCAGCCATGATGACAGACACTACGAGCAGTACTTC.

The table lists this clonotype with many counts. This chain connects TRBV6-1 to TRBJ1-1; no clear D gene. The CDR3 is 15 amino acids. V was clipped by 6 bases and J by 0 bases, with 14 bases between them. Germline loops: CDR1 MNHNS, CDR2 SASEGT. This CDR3 reads CASRVSMDLNTEAFF. In DNA, the CDR3 is TGTGCCAGCAGGGTCAGTATGGATTTGAACACTGAAGCTTTCTTT.

This clonotype was recorded many times. The chain combines TRBV12-3 or TRBV12-4 with TRBJ2-3; TRBD1 agrees at 7 bases. The CDR3 runs to 13 residues. Trimming at V came to 6 bases and at J to 4 bases, leaving 4 bases not matched to a gene. CDR3 protein: CASSRDRADTQYF. The CDR3 bases are TGTGCCAGCAGCCGCGACAGGGCAGATACGCAGTATTTT.

This clonotype appeared many times. This rearrangement joins TRBV9 to TRBJ2-5; the D gene could be TRBD1 or TRBD2 (6 bases each). Germline V gene lookup returns CDR1 SGDLS and CDR2 YYNGEE. The CDR3 consists of 15 residues. V shed 2 bases and J shed 5 bases, with 16 bases lying between them. The CDR3 sequence is CASSVGGMEGETQYF. In DNA form, the CDR3 reads TGTGCCAGCAGCGTTGGGGGCATGGAGGGGGAGACCCAGTACTTC.

This clonotype was found a few times. Since a much larger clone is just one base distant, this may be a read error. This chain connects TRBV18 to TRBJ2-5, with TRBD1 matching 11 bases. The V and J ends lost 3 bases and 4 bases, in that order; junction bases with no gene match: 4. Germline CDR1 KGHSH, CDR2 LQKENI. This CDR3 contains 15 residues. CDR3 amino acids: CASSPGTGGLETQYF. For the CDR3, the DNA is TGTGCCAGCTCACCTGGGACAGGGGGGTTAGAGACCCAGTACTTC.

This clonotype was counted a few times. V usage is TRBV4-1 and J usage is TRBJ2-2, with D tentatively TRBD2 (6 bases). The CDR3 has 16 residues. Germline CDR1 and CDR2: MGHRA and YSYEKL. Trimming shortened V by 5 bases and J by 6 bases, and 19 bases separated the two germline ends. The chain's CDR3 is CASSSRVPGLPGELFF. In DNA, the CDR3 is TGCGCCAGCAGCTCCCGGGTTCCGGGACTCCCCGGGGAGCTGTTTTTT.